Here is one T cell receptor (beta chain) with its context. The data stem from a study of blood T cells in healthy people across ages. The use of a sample-barcoded 5' primer and a J-beta primer mix characterized a second PCR of about 7 to 12 cycles. TCRdb redid the calling of the 5' RACE reads with MiXCR, one entry per CDR3 protein. The table includes around 900,000 distinct CDR3 sequences, less than 35% detected once. After removal of 8 bases from V and 7 bases from J, the junction contained 9 bases not matched to a gene. The CDR3 extends over 14 amino acids. Germline V lookup: CDR1 KGHSH, CDR2 LQKENI.

The source is a woman older than 75 in good health. This chain joins TRBV18 and TRBJ2-1; 9 bases align to TRBD2. The sample consisted of blood. DNA of the CDR3: TGTGCCAGCCCCCATGGGACTAGCCGAAATGAGCAGTTCTTC. Translated, it gives CASPHGTSRNEQFF.